This TCR beta chain derives from a study of blood T cell repertoires in COVID-19. Study in general: Material from acute and convalescent COVID-19 was sourced from the United States, Italy and Spain. The cDNA or gDNA used as material had been derived from T cells, B-cell-depleted T cells, or PBMCs.

CDR1 and CDR2 from the germline V gene are LGHNA and YNFKEQ. With V trimmed by 6 bases and J by 2 bases, 7 bases remained unmatched. The CDR3 extends over 14 amino acids. In the source study's methods: Amplification from reference gene primers served as the basis for estimated nucleated cell counts. Using immunoSEQ multiplex PCR, the repertoire was profiled, and TCRdb retains in-frame clones only, with some absent. V, J and clone size derive from that table, while D and trimming were established from the DNA sequence. The data hold 200,000 to 250,000 clones, with around 84% observed a single time. The TCR was taken from a woman aged 80 or over with active or convalescent COVID-19. The rearrangement joins TRBV4-2 to TRBJ2-7; 7 nucleotides agree with TRBD2. The material sequenced was peripheral blood. CDR3 sequence (DNA): TGTGCCAGCAGATCAGAACTAGCGACCTACGAGCAGTACTTC. Its protein is CASRSELATYEQYF.